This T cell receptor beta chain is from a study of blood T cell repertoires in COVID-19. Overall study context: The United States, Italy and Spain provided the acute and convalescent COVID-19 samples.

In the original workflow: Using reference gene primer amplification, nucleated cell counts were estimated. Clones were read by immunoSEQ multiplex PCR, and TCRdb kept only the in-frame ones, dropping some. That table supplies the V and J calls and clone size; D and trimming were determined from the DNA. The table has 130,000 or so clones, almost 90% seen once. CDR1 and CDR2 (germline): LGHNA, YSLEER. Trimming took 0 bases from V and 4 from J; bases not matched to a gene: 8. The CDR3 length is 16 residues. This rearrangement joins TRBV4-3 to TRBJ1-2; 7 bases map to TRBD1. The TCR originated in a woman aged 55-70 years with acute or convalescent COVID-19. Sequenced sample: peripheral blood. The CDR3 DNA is TGCGCCAGCAGCCAAGATGACGCAGGGGGGCTCTATGGCTACACCTTC. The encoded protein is CASSQDDAGGLYGYTF.